These 22 T cell receptor beta chains originate from one sample sequenced in a study of identical twins. TCRdb reprocessed the 5' RACE reads with MiXCR, giving one entry per CDR3 protein. The sample has about 530,000 distinct CDR3 sequences; about a fifth are singletons. The sample was also linked to a second study, of yellow fever vaccine responses in identical twins.

Sequencing was performed on CD4+ T cells sorted from blood. These receptors all come from a young woman in good health.

The rearrangement links TRBV28 to TRBJ2-7; a weak D match, TRBD2 (6 bases). Germline CDR1 and CDR2: MDHEN and SYDVKM. The V gene lost 2 bases and the J gene lost 2 bases, with 10 bases spanning the gap. This CDR3 has 14 residues. The CDR3 region has the DNA TGTGCCAGCAGTTTAACCGGGAGACCCTACGAGCAGTACTTC. Translation: CASSLTGRPYEQYF.

The chain carries TRBV12-3 or TRBV12-4 and TRBJ2-4; no reliable D call. The CDR3 covers 14 residues. Trimming shortened V by 3 bases and J by 1 base, and 7 bases separated the two germline ends. The CDR3 is CASSFGDAKNIQYF. DNA of the CDR3: TGTGCCAGCAGTTTTGGTGATGCCAAAAACATTCAGTACTTC.

This clonotype has a handful of counts. This rearrangement joins TRBV4-2 to TRBJ1-4; 9 bases align to TRBD1. Germline V CDR1 and CDR2: LGHNA, YNFKEQ. This CDR3 spans 19 amino acids. With 0 bases clipped from V and 3 bases from J, the junction kept 11 bases outside the gene matches. Here the CDR3 reads CASSQEPTGGWASNEKLFF. DNA of the CDR3: TGTGCCAGCAGCCAAGAACCGACAGGGGGATGGGCCTCTAATGAAAAACTGTTTTTT.

The chain links TRBV4-1 to TRBJ2-7, with TRBD1 identical over 8 bases. The CDR3 covers 15 residues. From germline, CDR1 is MGHRA and CDR2 YSYEKL. Trimming took 5 bases from V and 2 from J; bases not matched to a gene: 8. DNA of the CDR3: TGCGCCAGCAGCAGAGGGACAGGTGGGACCTACGAGCAGTACGTC. Translating gives CASSRGTGGTYEQYV.

This chain links TRBV18 with TRBJ2-7, with 10 bases lining up with TRBD1. CDR1 and CDR2 (germline): KGHSH, LQKENI. V lost 3 bases to trimming and J lost 0 bases; unmatched junction nucleotides: 2. The CDR3 totals 15 residues. The CDR3: CASSPGDRGSYEQYV. The DNA of the CDR3 is TGTGCCAGCTCACCTGGGGACAGGGGCTCCTACGAGCAGTACGTC.

This clonotype was counted at least ten times. This chain links TRBV24-1 with TRBJ1-2; a possible D gene is TRBD1 (6 bases). Between the trimmed V and J ends, which lost 4 bases and 8 bases, there was a span of 13 bases. Germline V lookup: CDR1 KGHDR, CDR2 SFDVKD. The CDR3 covers 13 residues. CDR3 sequence (DNA): TGTGCCACCAGTGAACAAGGGGGTCTCGGCTACACCTTC. This codes for CATSEQGGLGYTF.

This clonotype was counted a few times. V gene TRBV10-3 combines with J gene TRBJ2-5; D possibly matches TRBD1 or TRBD2 (6 bases each). The V gene's germline CDR1 is ENHRY and CDR2 SYGVKD. The V end lost 6 bases, the J end lost 5 bases, and 10 bases lay between the germline ends. The CDR3 extends over 12 amino acids. CDR3 nucleotide sequence: TGTGCCATCAGGGGGGGCAGCGAGACCCAGTACTTC. Protein product: CAIRGGSETQYF.

The rearrangement joins TRBV7-9 to TRBJ1-4; D gene ambiguous. Germline values: CDR1 SEHNR, CDR2 FQNEAQ (reference sequence). The germline V and J ends were trimmed by 4 bases and 7 bases, with 4 bases remaining between them. The CDR3 is 11 amino acids. CDR3 coding DNA: TGTGCCAGCAGCTCGGTTGAAAAACTGTTTTTT. Translating gives CASSSVEKLFF.

The chain is built from TRBV5-1 and TRBJ2-1, with 9 bases matching TRBD1. The V gene's germline CDR1 is SGHRS and CDR2 YFSETQ. This CDR3 has 14 residues. The trim removed 3 bases at V and 9 bases at J, leaving 7 bases unmatched. The CDR3 protein is CASSSGQGWTEQFF. As DNA, the CDR3 is TGCGCCAGCAGCTCGGGACAGGGCTGGACTGAGCAGTTCTTC. The variable domain in full, completed from reference TRBV5-1 and TRBJ2-1, reads KAGVTQTPRYLIKTRGQQVTLSCSPISGHRSVSWYQQTPGQGLQFLFEYFSETQRNKGNFPGRFSGRQFSNSRSEMNVSTLELGDSALYLCASSSGQGWTEQFFGPGTRLTVL.

A few counts support this clonotype. DNA for the CDR3: TGCGCCAGCAGGGAGCGGGGGCTCCACAACACCGGGGAGCTGTTTTTT. The encoded protein is CASRERGLHNTGELFF. The V call is TRBV10-2, the J call TRBJ2-2; TRBD2 matches 8 bases. Germline lookup yields CDR1 WSHSY and CDR2 SAAADI. CDR3 length equals 16 residues. V was clipped by 6 bases and J by 2 bases; unmatched bases: 8.

This clonotype was counted between two and nine times. The chain carries TRBV11-2 and TRBJ2-1; D is possibly TRBD1 (6 bases). Trimming removed 5 bases from V and 2 bases from J, with 22 bases in between. The CDR3 totals 18 residues. Germline CDR1 is SGHAT and CDR2 is FQNNGV. CDR3 sequence reads: CASSQRGRGFLTYNEQFF. CDR3 coding DNA: TGTGCCAGCAGCCAACGTGGCAGGGGATTTCTCACCTACAATGAGCAGTTCTTC.

This clonotype was seen ten or more times. The chain links TRBV5-1 to TRBJ1-1; D gene unclear. Trimming pared 5 bases from V and 1 base from J, leaving 3 bases between. This CDR3 has 11 amino acids. Germline V gene data show CDR1 as SGHRS and CDR2 as YFSETQ. DNA for the CDR3: TGCGCCAGCAGAGCGAACACTGAAGCTTTCTTT. This sequence encodes CASRANTEAFF.

The chain recombines TRBV5-1 with TRBJ2-3; TRBD1 aligns across 7 bases. J lost 0 bases, V lost 7 bases, and 11 bases had no gene match. Germline V gives CDR1 SGHRS, CDR2 YFSETQ. The CDR3 is 16 residues long. The CDR3 DNA reads as TGCGCCAGCGGACCTTCCAGGGACAGTAGCACAGATACGCAGTATTTT. Its translation is CASGPSRDSSTDTQYF.

This clonotype was picked up a small number of times. The chain has TRBV18 and TRBJ2-7; D not resolved. V lost 8 bases and J lost 0, with 11 bases in between. The CDR3 is 13 residues long. In germline, CDR1 is KGHSH, CDR2 LQKENI. The CDR3 DNA reads as TGTGCCAGCGCCCCGGTAAGCTCCTACGAGCAGTACTTC. It translates to CASAPVSSYEQYF.

The chain employs TRBV5-1 and TRBJ1-1, with D perhaps matching TRBD1 (5 bases). Trimming left V 7 bases short and J 7 bases short, with 14 bases between. The length of the CDR3 is 12 residues. Germline values: CDR1 SGHRS, CDR2 YFSETQ. The CDR3 loop reads CASLSGIGEAFF. The DNA of the CDR3 is TGCGCCAGCCTTTCAGGGATCGGTGAAGCTTTCTTT.

The gene calls are TRBV2 and TRBJ2-7, with 12 positions matching TRBD2. The V and J ends lost 5 bases and 1 base, in that order; junction bases with no gene match: 12. Per germline, CDR1 SNHLY and CDR2 FYNNEI. The CDR3 is 18 residues long. In DNA, the CDR3 is TGTGCCAGCAGTAAATCGCCTCTCGGGACTAGCGGGTCCTACGAGCAGTACGTC. Protein: CASSKSPLGTSGSYEQYV.

The table lists this clonotype with a few counts. The chain combines TRBV19 with TRBJ2-2; 8 bases agree with TRBD2. V shed 0 bases, J shed 4 bases, and the junction held 7 bases outside the gene matches. Germline CDR1 is LNHDA and CDR2 is SQIVND (reference sequence). The CDR3 has 17 residues. In nucleotides, the CDR3 is TGTGCCAGTAGTATAGATCTCGGGAGGGGTAGCACCGGGGAGCTGTTTTTT. It specifies CASSIDLGRGSTGELFF.

This clonotype occurred a few times. The genes are TRBV7-8 and TRBJ2-7; maybe TRBD1 (6 bases). This CDR3 comprises 13 residues. Germline V CDR1 and CDR2: SGHVS, FQNEAQ. Trimming took off 5 bases at V and 4 bases at J, with 12 bases between the two ends. The CDR3 loop reads CASSPDRKYEQYV. The CDR3 region has the DNA TGTGCCAGCAGCCCGGACAGAAAATACGAGCAGTACGTC.

To note about this clonotype: A much larger clone sits a single nucleotide away, making a read error possible. The genes are TRBV5-1 and TRBJ1-1; no clear D. Germline V gives CDR1 SGHRS, CDR2 YFSETQ. The germline V and J ends were trimmed by 0 bases and 4 bases, with 10 bases remaining between them. The CDR3 spans 14 residues. CDR3 coding DNA: TGCGCCAGCAGCTTGGAGGTCGGGATCACTGAAGCTTTCTTT. Residues: CASSLEVGITEAFF.

V usage is TRBV27 and J usage is TRBJ2-2; D not certain. The V end was cut by 5 bases, the J end by 0 bases, with 19 bases between. The CDR3 contains 18 residues. Germline V lookup: CDR1 MNHEY, CDR2 SMNVEV (reference sequence). The CDR3 region is CASSLSPLGGANTGELFF. For the CDR3, the DNA is TGTGCCAGCAGTCTAAGCCCCTTAGGTGGAGCGAACACCGGGGAGCTGTTTTTT.

At least ten counts were recorded for this clonotype. The chain has TRBV12-3 or TRBV12-4 and TRBJ2-1; D call uncertain. V was shortened by 5 bases and J by 9 bases, with 8 bases between the two germline ends. CDR3 length: 11 residues. CDR3 loop: CASSPTREQFF. CDR3 in DNA: TGTGCCAGCAGTCCTACGCGTGAGCAGTTCTTC.

This clonotype came up a few times. J is TRBJ1-1 and V is TRBV5-1; D call uncertain. Deletions cut 0 bases from V and 8 bases from J, with 14 bases between. Germline V CDR1 and CDR2: SGHRS, YFSETQ. The CDR3 is 14 residues long. The CDR3 loop is CASSLASETSEAFF. CDR3 sequence (DNA): TGCGCCAGCAGCTTGGCCAGTGAGACGTCGGAAGCTTTCTTT. The variable domain in full, completed from reference TRBV5-1 and TRBJ1-1, reads KAGVTQTPRYLIKTRGQQVTLSCSPISGHRSVSWYQQTPGQGLQFLFEYFSETQRNKGNFPGRFSGRQFSNSRSEMNVSTLELGDSALYLCASSLASETSEAFFGQGTRLTVV.